The sequence of this TCR beta chain was determined in a study of identical twins. Broader study findings: Modelling approaches yielded underestimates of out-of-frame TCR alpha sharing between monozygotic twins. Clonotypes of the beta chain that were abundant in cord blood carried fewer insertions (memory repertoires showed none).

Healthy Caucasian donors formed the entire cohort. A universal primer site came from template switching; cDNA carried unique molecular identifiers. TCRdb used MiXCR to reprocess the 5' RACE reads, holding one entry per CDR3 protein. The sample lists about 920,000 distinct CDR3 sequences; 9% to 15% were seen once. Concerning this clonotype itself: What it binds is unknown.

V lost 4 bases and J 4 bases, leaving 16 bases between the germline ends. The CDR3 is made up of 15 amino acids. Per germline, CDR1 MNHEY and CDR2 SVGAGI. Another study also made use of these data, one on yellow fever vaccine responses in identical twins.

V usage is TRBV6-5 and J usage is TRBJ1-1; D is possibly TRBD1 (5 bases). The sequenced sample was PBMCs. The receptor was derived from a woman younger than 30 in good health. CDR3 coding DNA: TGTGCCAGCAGTTCATCCCACATGAGGGGCACTGAAGCTTTCTTT. Protein sequence: CASSSSHMRGTEAFF.